This TCR beta chain was observed in a study of CD8+ T cells in alopecia areata (dated by TCRdb to between 2018 and 2020). Regarding the complete study: Treated patients were enrolled in an open-label pilot trial of oral tofacitinib, 5 to 10 mg twice daily, for moderate-to-severe alopecia areata. Tofacitinib was given for 6 to 18 months, followed by 6 months of follow-up off drug to assess delayed response and recurrence. In treated patients, disease severity was measured using the SALT score, which gives the percentage of scalp surface area affected. To study T cell clonal expansion in alopecia areata, the researchers applied high-throughput TCRbeta sequencing to both the C3H/HeJ mouse model and human patients. Scalp tissue and sorted CD4+ and CD8+ peripheral blood T cells from patchy and totalis/universalis alopecia areata patients and from healthy controls were covered by human TCRbeta sequencing. Biopsies were taken from tofacitinib-treated patients at baseline and at 4 and 24 weeks of treatment, and a later scalp biopsy was taken in several of the tofacitinib-treated patients. Scalp clonality was compared among normal scalp (n=4), patchy alopecia areata scalp (n=8), and alopecia totalis/universalis scalp (n=8). RNA was obtained with the PAXgene miRNA kit for fixed scalp, the miRNeasy kit for PBMCs, and the RNeasy kit for mouse skin. immunoSEQ multiplex PCR using 35 Vbeta forward primers and 13 Jbeta reverse primers was used to amplify TCRbeta CDR3 regions.

This clone was recorded once. Its antigen specificity is not known. Per-base qualities were not stored, and no clone one base away is much larger. The library was built by means of the immunoSEQ multiplex PCR assay. To provide template for TCR sequencing, every sample had RNA extracted and reverse transcribed into cDNA. SuperScript III was used to make first-strand cDNA, primed with a 2:1 mix of oligo-dT and random hexamers. A synthetic immune receptor repertoire was used to assess amplification bias, and residual bias was removed computationally. As for the original processing: Raw reads were preprocessed for error removal, and CDR3 was defined according to IMGT conventions as running from the conserved cysteine to phenylalanine. Clonality was computed by normalizing Shannon entropy by log2 of the number of productive unique TCRs and subtracting the result from 1. Whether each scalp clone was CD4 or CD8 was inferred by checking scalp TCRbeta sequences against the CD4 and CD8 repertoires from sorted blood. TCRdb limited this immuneACCESS table to in-frame rearrangements with V and J called. A share of clones is missing; checked studies link under half to unresolved V genes, and the rest is unexplained. V and J calls and clone size are those listed in that table; D and trimming were worked out from the DNA. In this sample the table shows 95,000 to 100,000 clones, 50% to 60% of which occur a single time. Together, the top ten hold roughly 15% of the sample.

Overall study results and their limits: Many expanded lesional clones persisted in scalp and blood during tofacitinib treatment, which may partly explain relapse after stopping treatment. Unlike mouse skin, which is dominated by gammadelta T cells, normal human skin has resident alphabeta T cells that are also sequenced, and this complicates analysis of the scalp TCR repertoire. Higher clonality and more expanded CD8+ clones were observed in lesional scalp than in normal scalp, particularly in alopecia totalis/universalis, a finding suggestive of antigenic drive. Shared TCR sequences between patients were less evident than in mice, which may be partly attributable to HLA diversity in the patient population. The treated cohort was small, with a single nonresponder, so links between baseline CD8+ expansion and response need larger studies. With tofacitinib, both scalp clonality and the number of expanded CD8+ clones among the top 100 scalp clones went down significantly.

CDR1 and CDR2 are drawn from the germline V gene: SNHLY, FYNNEI. The cysteine opens and the phenylalanine closes a CDR3 of 15 amino acids. The entry retains the CDR3 DNA only, 45 bases that are in frame from base 1. The trim is 5 bases for V and 3 bases for J, with a gap of 16 bases between the germline ends. The sample's treatment or condition label, decoded: oral pan-JAK inhibitor, 5-10 mg twice daily. Peripheral blood and lesional scalp punch biopsies were obtained from patients with alopecia areata. PBMCs were separated by density centrifugation and stained for CD3, CD4 and CD8, after which CD4+ and CD8+ T cells were sorted on a FACSAria.

The V gene is TRBV2 and the J gene is TRBJ1-1; the D region possibly corresponds to TRBD1 (5 bases align). This specimen was CD8+ T cells sorted from blood, taken at approximately week 55, from a patient treated with tofacitinib. This receptor was taken from a human donor with alopecia areata. The nucleotides read TGTGCCAGCAGTTTGAGGGGTACACCCTACACTGAAGCTTTCTTT. It encodes CASSLRGTPYTEAFF.